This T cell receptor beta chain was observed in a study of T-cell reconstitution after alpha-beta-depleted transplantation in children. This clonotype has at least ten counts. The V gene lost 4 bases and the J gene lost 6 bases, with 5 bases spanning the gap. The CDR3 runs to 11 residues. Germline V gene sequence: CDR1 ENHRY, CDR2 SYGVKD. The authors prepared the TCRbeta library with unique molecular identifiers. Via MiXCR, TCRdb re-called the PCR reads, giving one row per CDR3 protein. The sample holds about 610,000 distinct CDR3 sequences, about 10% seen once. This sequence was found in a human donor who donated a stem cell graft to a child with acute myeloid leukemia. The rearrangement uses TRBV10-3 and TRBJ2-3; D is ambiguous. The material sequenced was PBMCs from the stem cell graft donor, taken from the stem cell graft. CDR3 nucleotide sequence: TGTGCCATCAGTGGCCCGGATACGCAGTATTTT. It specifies CAISGPDTQYF.